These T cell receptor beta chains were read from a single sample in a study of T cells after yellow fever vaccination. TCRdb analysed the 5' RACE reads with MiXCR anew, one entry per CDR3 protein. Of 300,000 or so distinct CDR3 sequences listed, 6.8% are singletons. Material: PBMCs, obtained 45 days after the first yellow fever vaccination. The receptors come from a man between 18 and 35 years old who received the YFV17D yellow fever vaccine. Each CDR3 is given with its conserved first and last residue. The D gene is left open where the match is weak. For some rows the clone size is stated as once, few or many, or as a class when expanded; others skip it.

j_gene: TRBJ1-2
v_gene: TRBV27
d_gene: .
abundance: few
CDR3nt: TGTGCCAGCAGTCCTTATGTGGCAGGGAATGGCTACACCTTC
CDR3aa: CASSPYVAGNGYTF

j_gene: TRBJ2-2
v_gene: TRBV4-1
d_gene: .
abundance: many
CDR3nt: TGCGCCAGCAGCCAAGACGGGGGTCCGACGGTCCCAGGGCGGAACACCGGGGAGCTGTTTTTT
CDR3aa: CASSQDGGPTVPGRNTGELFF

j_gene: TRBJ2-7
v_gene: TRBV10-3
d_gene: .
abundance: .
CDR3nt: TGTGCCGTATCCCAGGAGTCCTACGAGCAGTACTTC
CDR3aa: CAVSQESYEQYF

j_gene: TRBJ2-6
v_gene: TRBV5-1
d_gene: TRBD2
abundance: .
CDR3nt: TGCGCCAGCATGGGCGGGGGGGCCTCAGGGGCCAACGTCCTGACTTTC
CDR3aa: CASMGGGASGANVLTF

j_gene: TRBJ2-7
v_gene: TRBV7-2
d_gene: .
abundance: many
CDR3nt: TGTGCCAGCAGCTCACGGACCCTAGACTACGAGCAGTACTTC
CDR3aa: CASSSRTLDYEQYF

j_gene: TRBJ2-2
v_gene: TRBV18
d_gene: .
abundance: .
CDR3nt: TGTGCCAGCTCACCAGGCGAGAACACCGGGGAGCTGTTTTTT
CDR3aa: CASSPGENTGELFF

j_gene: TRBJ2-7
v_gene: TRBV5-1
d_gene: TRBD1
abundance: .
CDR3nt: TGCGCCAGCAGCTTACCTCAGGGGGCCTACGAGCAGTACTTC
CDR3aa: CASSLPQGAYEQYF

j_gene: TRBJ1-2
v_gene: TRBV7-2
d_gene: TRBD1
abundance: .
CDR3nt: TGTGCCAGCAGCAGCCTGACAGGGGCGATTAACTATGGCTACACCTTC
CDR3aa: CASSSLTGAINYGYTF

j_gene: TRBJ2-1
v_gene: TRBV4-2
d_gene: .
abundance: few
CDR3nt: TGTGCCAGCAGCTACAACGATTATGAGCAGTTCTTC
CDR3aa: CASSYNDYEQFF

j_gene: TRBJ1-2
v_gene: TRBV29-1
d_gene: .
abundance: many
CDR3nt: TGCAGCGTTGAGAACAACTATGGCTACACCTTC
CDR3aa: CSVENNYGYTF

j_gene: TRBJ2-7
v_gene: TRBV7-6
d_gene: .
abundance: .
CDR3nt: TGTGCCAGCAGCCCACTCAGGGCTCACGAGCAGTACTTC
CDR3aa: CASSPLRAHEQYF

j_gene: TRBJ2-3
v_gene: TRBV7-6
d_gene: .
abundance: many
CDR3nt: TGTGCCAGCAGCTTAAAGGGGCCCACAGATACGCAGTATTTT
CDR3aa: CASSLKGPTDTQYF

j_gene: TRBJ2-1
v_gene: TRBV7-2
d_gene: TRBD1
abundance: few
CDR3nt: TGTGCCAGCAGTGGACAGGGGAAAAGCTCCTACAATGAGCAGTTCTTC
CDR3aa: CASSGQGKSSYNEQFF

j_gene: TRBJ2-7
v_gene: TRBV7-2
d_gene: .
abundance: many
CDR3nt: TGTGCCAGCAGCTCCGTGGAAGCGGGGACAGTCCACGAGCAGTACTTC
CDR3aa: CASSSVEAGTVHEQYF

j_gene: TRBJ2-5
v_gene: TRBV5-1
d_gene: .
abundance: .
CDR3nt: TGCGCCAGCAGCTTTCCCAGGGGACAAGAGACCCAGTACTTC
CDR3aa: CASSFPRGQETQYF

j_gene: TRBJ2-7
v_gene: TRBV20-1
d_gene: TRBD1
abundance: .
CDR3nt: TGCAGTGCTAGAGATAGCGGGACAGGGGTGTACGAGCAGTACTTC
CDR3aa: CSARDSGTGVYEQYF

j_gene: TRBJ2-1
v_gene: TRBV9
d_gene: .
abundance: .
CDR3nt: TGTGCCAGCACCCATTCTCAAGAGGGGGGGCGGAATGAGCAGTTCTTC
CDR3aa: CASTHSQEGGRNEQFF

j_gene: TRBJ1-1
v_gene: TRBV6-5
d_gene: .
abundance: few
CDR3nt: TGTGCCAGCAGTTACAATGCAGCGATGAACACTGAAGCTTTCTTT
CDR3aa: CASSYNAAMNTEAFF

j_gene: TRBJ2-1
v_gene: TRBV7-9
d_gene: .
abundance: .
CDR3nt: TGTGCCAGCAGCTTCTCTTTTGGACACCAGCAGTTCTTC
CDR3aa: CASSFSFGHQQFF

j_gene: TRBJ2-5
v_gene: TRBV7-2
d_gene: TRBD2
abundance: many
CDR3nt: TGTGCCAGCAGCCCGACACCTACTAGCGGGGGGTTTCGGACCCAGTACTTC
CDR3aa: CASSPTPTSGGFRTQYF

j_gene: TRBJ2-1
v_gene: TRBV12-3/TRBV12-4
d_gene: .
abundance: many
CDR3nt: TGTGCCAGCAGCTCCTACGGTACCAATGAGCAGTTCTTC
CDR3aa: CASSSYGTNEQFF

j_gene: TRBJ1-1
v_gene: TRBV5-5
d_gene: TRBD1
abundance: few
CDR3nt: TGTGCCAGCAGCTTGGTTCCCCAGGGGGACACTGAAGCTTTCTTT
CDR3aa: CASSLVPQGDTEAFF

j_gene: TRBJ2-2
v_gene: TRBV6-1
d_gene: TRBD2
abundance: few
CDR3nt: TGTGCCAGCAGTGAATTTATAGCGGGGGGCACCGGGGAGCTGTTTTTT
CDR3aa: CASSEFIAGGTGELFF

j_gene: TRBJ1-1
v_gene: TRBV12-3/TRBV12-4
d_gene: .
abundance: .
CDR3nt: TGTGCCAGCAGTTTTTGGGGGAATGAAGCTTTCTTT
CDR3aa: CASSFWGNEAFF

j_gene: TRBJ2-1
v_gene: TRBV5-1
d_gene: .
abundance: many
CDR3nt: TGTGCCAGCAGCTTAGCAGGCTCCTACAATGAGCAGTTCTTC
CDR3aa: CASSLAGSYNEQFF

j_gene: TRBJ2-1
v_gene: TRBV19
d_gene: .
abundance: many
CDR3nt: TGTGCCAGTAGCCCGGAGGGGGGGGGCCGGAATGAGCAGTTCTTC
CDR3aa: CASSPEGGGRNEQFF

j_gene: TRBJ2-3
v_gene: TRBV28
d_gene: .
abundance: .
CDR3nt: TGTGCCAGCAGTTTATTTGCGGGAACGCAGTATTTT
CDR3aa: CASSLFAGTQYF

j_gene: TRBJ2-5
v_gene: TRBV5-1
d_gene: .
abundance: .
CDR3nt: TGCGCCAGCAGCCGAAAAATGACAGAGTACCAAGAGACCCAGTACTTC
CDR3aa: CASSRKMTEYQETQYF

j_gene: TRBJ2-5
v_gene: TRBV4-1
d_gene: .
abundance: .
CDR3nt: TGCGCCAGCAGCCAAGATAGGCCTATGAGGGAGACCCAGTACTTC
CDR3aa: CASSQDRPMRETQYF

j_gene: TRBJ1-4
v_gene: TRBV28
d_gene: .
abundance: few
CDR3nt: TGTGCCAGCAGTCTCCTCGACAGGTCTAATGAAAAACTGTTTTTT
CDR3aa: CASSLLDRSNEKLFF

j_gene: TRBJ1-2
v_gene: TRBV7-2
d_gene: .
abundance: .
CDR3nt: TGTGCCAGCAGCTTAGCGTTGACTCAACTTAACTATGGCTACACCTTC
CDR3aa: CASSLALTQLNYGYTF

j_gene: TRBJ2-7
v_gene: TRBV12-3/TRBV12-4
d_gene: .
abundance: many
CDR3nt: TGTGCCAGCAGTAGTAGTGTGGGTATTGCCTACGAGCAGTACTTC
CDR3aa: CASSSSVGIAYEQYF

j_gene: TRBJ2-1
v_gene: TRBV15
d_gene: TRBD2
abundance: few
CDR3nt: TGTGCCACCAGCAGAGCGAGGGGCGGGGGGACCTACAATGAGCAGTTCTTC
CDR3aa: CATSRARGGGTYNEQFF

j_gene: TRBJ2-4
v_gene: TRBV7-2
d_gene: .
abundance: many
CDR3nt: TGTGCCAGCAGCCTACGGCAGTCGGGTGTAGCCAAAAACATTCAGTACTTC
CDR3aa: CASSLRQSGVAKNIQYF

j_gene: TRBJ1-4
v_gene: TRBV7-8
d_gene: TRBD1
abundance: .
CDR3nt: TGTGCCAGCAGCCCCGGACAGGGAGAGAATGAAAAACTGTTTTTT
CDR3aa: CASSPGQGENEKLFF

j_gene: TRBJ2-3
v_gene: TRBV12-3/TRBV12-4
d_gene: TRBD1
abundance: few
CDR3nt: TGTGCCAGCAGTTTAGCGCTCAGGACAGGGGCTCCAGATACGCAGTATTTT
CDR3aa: CASSLALRTGAPDTQYF

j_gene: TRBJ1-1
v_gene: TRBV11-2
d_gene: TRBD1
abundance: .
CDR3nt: TGTGCCAGCAGGTCGGGGACAGGGAGGACGAACACTGAAGCTTTCTTT
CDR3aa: CASRSGTGRTNTEAFF

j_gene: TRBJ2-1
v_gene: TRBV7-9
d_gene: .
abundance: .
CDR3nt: TGTGCCAGCAGCGTACCGGGTTTGGGGGGTTACAATGAGCAGTTCTTC
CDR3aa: CASSVPGLGGYNEQFF

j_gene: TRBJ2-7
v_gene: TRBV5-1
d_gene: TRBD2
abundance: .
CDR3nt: TGCGCCAGCAGCTGGACTAGCGGGGGGCCTAGCGAGCAGTACTTC
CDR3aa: CASSWTSGGPSEQYF

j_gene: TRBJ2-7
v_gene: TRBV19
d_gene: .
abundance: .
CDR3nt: TGTGCCAGTAGTACCTCGGGTAGGGGTTCCTACGAGCAGTACTTC
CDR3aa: CASSTSGRGSYEQYF

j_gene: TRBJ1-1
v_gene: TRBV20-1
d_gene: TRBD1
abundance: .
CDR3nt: TGCAGTGCTAGAGCCCGGGACAGGATGAACACTGAAGCTTTCTTT
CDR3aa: CSARARDRMNTEAFF

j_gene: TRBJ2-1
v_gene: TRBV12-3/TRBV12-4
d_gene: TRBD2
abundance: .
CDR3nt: TGTGCCAGCAGTGCCCGTAGCGGGGGGGCCGGTGAGCAGTTCTTC
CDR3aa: CASSARSGGAGEQFF

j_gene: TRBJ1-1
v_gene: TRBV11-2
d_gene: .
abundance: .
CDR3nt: TGTGCCAGCAGCACTCAACTAGGGACTGAAGCTTTCTTT
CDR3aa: CASSTQLGTEAFF

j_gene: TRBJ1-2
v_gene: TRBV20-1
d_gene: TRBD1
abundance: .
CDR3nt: TGCAGTGCTTCTGGACAGGGGGACTATGGCTACACCTTC
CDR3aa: CSASGQGDYGYTF

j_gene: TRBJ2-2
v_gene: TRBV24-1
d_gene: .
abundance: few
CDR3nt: TGTGCCACCAGTGTGAGGAGCACCGGGGAGCTGTTTTTT
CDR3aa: CATSVRSTGELFF